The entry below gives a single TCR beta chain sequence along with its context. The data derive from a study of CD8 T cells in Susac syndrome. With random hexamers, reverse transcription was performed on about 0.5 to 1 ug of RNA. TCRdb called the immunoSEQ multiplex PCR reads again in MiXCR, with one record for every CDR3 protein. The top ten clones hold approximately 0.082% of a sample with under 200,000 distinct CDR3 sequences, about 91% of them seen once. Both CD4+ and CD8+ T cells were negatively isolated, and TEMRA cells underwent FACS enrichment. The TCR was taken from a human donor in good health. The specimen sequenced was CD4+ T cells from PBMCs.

The CDR3 coding sequence is TGTGCCAGCAGCCCAGCGGCCGGGACAGGGTCTTACGAGCAGTACTTC. Translating gives CASSPAAGTGSYEQYF. V and J are TRBV5-4 and TRBJ2-7; TRBD1 aligns across 9 bases. Germline loops: CDR1 SGHNT, CDR2 YYREEE (reference sequence). With 4 bases clipped from V and 4 bases from J, the junction kept 12 bases outside the gene matches. This CDR3 spans 16 amino acids.